The 28 T cell receptor beta chains presented below share a single source sample, sequenced in a study of a mutant IDH1 vaccine in newly diagnosed glioma. For these TCRs, the target antigens are not known. Sequenced by immunoSEQ multiplex PCR; TCRdb stores in-frame clones only, minus some. The sample records tens of thousands of clones, 81% being singletons. Indicated time point: week 35, safety follow-up. Doses comprised 300 ug of mutant IDH1 20-mer peptide each, plus topical imiquimod. The source material was PBMCs, sampled from a glioma patient whose treatment included an IDH1 peptide vaccine. The receptors were gathered from a man aged 25 to 40 with glioma.

This CDR3 is CASSGRTSVTGELFF. The DNA of the CDR3 is TGTGCCAGCAGCGGCCGGACTAGCGTCACCGGGGAGCTGTTTTTT. The chain recombines TRBV5-4 with TRBJ2-2, with 9 bases aligning to TRBD2. V trimming: 4 bases; J trimming: 4 bases; junction bases outside the gene matches: 5. There are 15 residues in the CDR3. The germline V gene has CDR1 SGHNT and CDR2 YYREEE (reference sequence).

The V call is TRBV14, the J call TRBJ2-1; D perhaps matches TRBD2 (5 bases). The length of the CDR3 is 14 residues. CDR1 is SGHDN, CDR2 FVKESK, per germline. V was cut by 4 bases and J by 5 bases, with 12 bases left in between. CDR3 in DNA: TGTGCCAGCAGCCCTTACACTAGTAACAATGAGCAGTTCTTC. It encodes CASSPYTSNNEQFF. Full variable domain (missing parts from reference TRBV14 and TRBJ2-1): EAGVTQFPSHSVIEKGQTVTLRCDPISGHDNLYWYRRVMGKEIKFLLHFVKESKQDESGMPNNRFLAERTGGTYSTLKVQPAELEDSGVYFCASSPYTSNNEQFFGPGTRLTVL.

This sequence joins TRBV19 and TRBJ1-5, with D unresolved. CDR1 and CDR2 from the germline V gene are LNHDA and SQIVND (reference sequence). CDR3 length: 13 residues. V was cut by 6 bases and J by 2 bases, with 8 bases left in between. In DNA form, the CDR3 reads TGTGCCAGTAGACTCACTGGCAATCAGCCCCAGCATTTT. Encoded protein: CASRLTGNQPQHF.

The V call is TRBV7-9, the J call TRBJ2-7; TRBD2 agrees at 11 bases. V lost 5 bases and J lost 3; bases outside the gene matches: 6. Germline loops: CDR1 SEHNR, CDR2 FQNEAQ (reference sequence). This CDR3 is 15 amino acids long. CDR3 sequence: CASSHTGTSGYEQYF. The CDR3, as DNA: TGTGCCAGCAGCCATACCGGGACTAGCGGCTACGAGCAGTACTTC.

V and J are TRBV18 and TRBJ1-4, with D unclear. The CDR3 is 13 residues long. The V gene lost 4 bases and the J gene lost 3 bases, with 6 bases spanning the gap. Per germline, CDR1 KGHSH and CDR2 LQKENI. CDR3 loop: CASSRDANEKLFF. CDR3 in DNA: TGTGCCAGCTCACGCGATGCTAATGAAAAACTGTTTTTT.

The chain is built from TRBV7-2 and TRBJ2-5; no definite D call. Between the trimmed V and J ends, which lost 1 base and 9 bases, there was a span of 9 bases. The CDR3 runs to 12 residues. Per germline, CDR1 SGHTA and CDR2 FQGNSA. This chain's CDR3 is CASSLVVPPQYF. The CDR3 coding sequence is TGTGCCAGCAGCTTAGTGGTCCCCCCCCAGTACTTC.

The gene calls are TRBV29-1 and TRBJ1-1; D remains ambiguous. Germline CDR1 SQVTM, CDR2 ANQGSEA. Trimming shortened V by 7 bases and J by 0 bases, and 6 bases separated the two germline ends. The CDR3 loop spans 11 amino acids. The CDR3 spells CSGLMNTEAFF. In DNA, the CDR3 is TGCAGCGGTCTAATGAACACTGAAGCTTTCTTT.

The rearrangement joins TRBV19 to TRBJ2-3; 8 nucleotides line up with TRBD1. Per germline, CDR1 LNHDA and CDR2 SQIVND (reference sequence). The CDR3 is 17 amino acids. The V gene end was trimmed by 5 bases and the J gene end by 2 bases; junction bases not matched to a gene: 12. The CDR3 loop reads CASSRDRGSWVTDTQYF. In DNA, the CDR3 is TGTGCCAGTAGTCGAGACAGGGGTAGTTGGGTCACAGATACGCAGTATTTT. Based on the CDR3 plus reference TRBV19 and TRBJ2-3, the full variable domain is DGGITQSPKYLFRKEGQNVTLSCEQNLNHDAMYWYRQDPGQGLRLIYYSQIVNDFQKGDIAEGYSVSREKKESFPLTVTSAQKNPTAFYLCASSRDRGSWVTDTQYFGPGTRLTVL.

The J gene is TRBJ2-3, the V gene TRBV30; D call uncertain. Per germline, CDR1 GTSNPN and CDR2 SVGIG (reference sequence). V dropped 6 bases and J dropped 1 base, with 11 bases sitting between them. This CDR3 is 13 amino acids long. The CDR3 nucleotides read TGTGCCTGCAGATCAAGAGGCACAGATACGCAGTATTTT. Translation: CACRSRGTDTQYF.

This chain links TRBV5-1 with TRBJ1-4, with D maybe TRBD1 (6 bases). This CDR3 region has 14 residues. Trimming pared 4 bases from V and 5 bases from J, leaving 12 bases between. Germline assignment: CDR1 SGHRS and CDR2 YFSETQ. The CDR3 sequence: CASSTQGHNEKLFF. In DNA, the CDR3 is TGCGCCAGCAGCACCCAGGGGCACAATGAAAAACTGTTTTTT.

The chain joins TRBV4-2 to TRBJ2-1; no firm D call. The ends were cut back, 0 bases at V and 7 bases at J, with 7 bases in the middle. The CDR3 extends over 13 amino acids. Germline V gene sequence: CDR1 LGHNA, CDR2 YNFKEQ. CDR3 nucleotide sequence: TGTGCCAGCAGCCAAGATCATCGGAATGAGCAGTTCTTC. Protein: CASSQDHRNEQFF.

This rearrangement joins TRBV27 to TRBJ2-5, with unresolved D. Germline V gene data show CDR1 as MNHEY and CDR2 as SMNVEV (reference sequence). CDR3 size: 13 residues. V shed 4 bases and J shed 7 bases, with 13 bases lying between them. The CDR3 reads CASSSERLWTQYF. CDR3 nucleotide sequence: TGTGCCAGCAGTTCGGAGCGACTCTGGACCCAGTACTTC.

This chain uses TRBV10-2 with TRBJ2-7, with unresolved D. The CDR3 runs to 16 residues. V lost 3 bases and J lost 1, with 16 bases in between. Germline V lookup: CDR1 WSHSY, CDR2 SAAADI. The DNA of the CDR3 is TGCGCCAGCAGTGATAAATCGGCCGGATCTTCCTACGAGCAGTACTTC. Amino acid sequence: CASSDKSAGSSYEQYF.

This clone was observed a few times. The rearrangement links TRBV19 to TRBJ1-5; D is unresolved. Trimming stripped 4 bases from V and 6 bases from J, with 1 base between. This CDR3 region has 10 residues. CDR1 and CDR2 (germline): LNHDA, SQIVND (reference sequence). CDR3 nucleotide sequence: TGTGCCAGTAGTAGTCAGCCCCAGCATTTT. This translates into CASSSQPQHF.

The CDR3 bases are TGTGCCAGCAGGGGGACCGGGGTGTGGACTGAAGCTTTCTTT. Its protein is CASRGTGVWTEAFF. The chain is built from TRBV2 and TRBJ1-1; maybe TRBD1 (5 bases). The V and J ends lost 6 bases and 5 bases respectively, with 16 bases between them. Germline V CDR1 and CDR2: SNHLY, FYNNEI. The CDR3 runs 14 residues.

This chain joins TRBV11-2 and TRBJ1-2; a possible D gene is TRBD1 (5 bases). V shed 5 bases and J shed 8 bases, with 15 bases lying between them. The germline V gene encodes CDR1 SGHAT and CDR2 FQNNGV. This CDR3 is built from 13 residues. The CDR3 sequence: CASSRDAGLGYTF. The DNA of the CDR3 is TGTGCCAGCAGCCGGGACGCCGGCCTAGGCTACACCTTC.

The CDR3 region is CASTGQGRLSYNEQFF. The CDR3 nucleotides read TGTGCCAGCACCGGACAGGGGCGTCTATCCTACAATGAGCAGTTCTTC. This chain uses TRBV2 with TRBJ2-1; 9 positions match TRBD1. The CDR3 is 16 residues long. V shed 7 bases and J 1 base; nucleotides not matched to a gene: 8. CDR1 and CDR2 from the germline V gene are SNHLY and FYNNEI.

The chain combines TRBV5-6 with TRBJ2-4; D remains ambiguous. Trimming cost V 0 bases and J 7 bases, with 14 bases left between them. In germline, CDR1 is SGHDT, CDR2 YYEEEE. This CDR3 comprises 15 residues. CDR3 sequence reads: CASSLGASRSNIQYF. Written as DNA, the CDR3 is TGTGCCAGCAGCTTGGGCGCGTCCCGTTCCAACATTCAGTACTTC. The variable domain in full, completed from reference TRBV5-6 and TRBJ2-4, reads DAGVTQSPTHLIKTRGQQVTLRCSPKSGHDTVSWYQQALGQGPQFIFQYYEEEERQRGNFPDRFSGHQFPNYSSELNVNALLLGDSALYLCASSLGASRSNIQYFGAGTRLSVL.

This chain uses TRBV14 with TRBJ2-7, with D uncertain. Germline V gene sequence: CDR1 SGHDN, CDR2 FVKESK. Trimming removed 4 bases from V and 4 bases from J, with 11 bases in between. This CDR3 is built from 13 residues. CDR3 nucleotides: TGTGCCAGCAGCCTTCTGACACATTACGAGCAGTACTTC. This translates into CASSLLTHYEQYF.

The rearrangement uses TRBV5-8 and TRBJ2-7; D is perhaps TRBD2 (5 bases). The CDR3 loop spans 14 amino acids. V was clipped by 0 bases and J by 1 base, with 8 bases between them. CDR1 SGHTS and CDR2 YDEGEE come from the germline V gene. The CDR3: CASSLVGRSYEQYF. The CDR3 DNA reads as TGTGCCAGCAGCTTGGTTGGGAGATCCTACGAGCAGTACTTC. Complete variable domain (other parts from reference TRBV5-8 and TRBJ2-7): EAGVTQSPTHLIKTRGQQATLRCSPISGHTSVYWYQQALGLGLQFLLWYDEGEERNRGNFPPRFSGRQFPNYSSELNVNALELEDSALYLCASSLVGRSYEQYFGPGTRLTVT.

The J gene is TRBJ1-5, the V gene TRBV19; 9 bases fit TRBD1. The CDR3 length is 15 residues. Germline trimming cut 5 bases from V and 4 bases from J; bases unmatched to any gene: 6. Germline V gene sequence: CDR1 LNHDA, CDR2 SQIVND (reference sequence). CDR3 protein: CASSRTGDGNQPQHF. CDR3 sequence (DNA): TGTGCCAGTAGTCGGACAGGGGATGGGAATCAGCCCCAGCATTTT.

By sample fraction, this clone is large (0.1 to 1%). This chain links TRBV6-5 with TRBJ2-2, with D uncertain. Germline CDR1 is MNHEY and CDR2 is SVGAGI. The germline V and J ends were trimmed by 8 bases and 5 bases, with 12 bases remaining between them. The CDR3 extends over 13 amino acids. The CDR3 nucleotides are TGTGCCAGCTGGTATAGGGCTACCGGGGAGCTGTTTTTT. Residues: CASWYRATGELFF.

The chain carries TRBV6-6 and TRBJ2-7; the D is unclear. The CDR3 consists of 13 residues. Germline loops: CDR1 MNHNY, CDR2 SVGAGI (reference sequence). Trimming stripped 5 bases from V and 2 bases from J, with 10 bases between. The CDR3 DNA reads as TGTGCCAGCAGTCCAGACTTAGCCTACGAGCAGTACTTC. Protein: CASSPDLAYEQYF.

The rearrangement joins TRBV20-1 to TRBJ2-7; D is unclear. CDR1 is DFQATT, CDR2 SNEGSKA, per germline (reference sequence). V dropped 3 bases and J dropped 3 bases, with 6 bases sitting between them. The CDR3 length is 11 residues. CDR3 nucleotide sequence: TGCAGTGCTAGGGGCAGCTACGAGCAGTACTTC. It specifies CSARGSYEQYF.

This clone was counted a single time. J is TRBJ1-2 and V is TRBV29-1; D call uncertain. The CDR3 totals 11 residues. CDR1 is SQVTM, CDR2 ANQGSEA, per germline. The V end lost 8 bases, the J end lost 3 bases, and 10 bases lay between the germline ends. CDR3 in DNA: TGCAGCTCCGGCCGGGACTATGGCTACACCTTC. Translating gives CSSGRDYGYTF.

The chain combines TRBV5-4 with TRBJ1-2; possible D gene TRBD1, 5 bases. The V gene's germline CDR1 is SGHNT and CDR2 YYREEE (reference sequence). Trimming pared 2 bases from V and 4 bases from J, leaving 9 bases between. The CDR3 loop spans 13 amino acids. The CDR3 protein is CASSFSGVYGYTF. The CDR3 DNA sequence: TGTGCCAGCAGCTTTTCGGGGGTCTATGGCTACACCTTC.

The rearrangement uses TRBV2 and TRBJ1-1, with D tentatively TRBD1 (5 bases). CDR1 is SNHLY and CDR2 is FYNNEI in the germline V gene. Trimming stripped 6 bases from V and 6 bases from J, with 11 bases between. CDR3 size: 12 residues. This CDR3 reads CASRGPPPEAFF. The CDR3 DNA reads TGTGCCAGCAGGGGACCACCGCCTGAAGCTTTCTTT.

The rearrangement uses TRBV5-1 and TRBJ2-5; a weak D match, TRBD2 (5 bases). The CDR3 covers 15 residues. Trimming pared 0 bases from V and 5 bases from J, leaving 14 bases between. Germline loops: CDR1 SGHRS, CDR2 YFSETQ. The CDR3 nucleotides are TGCGCCAGCAGCTTGGTTGCTCCCGGGGAGGAGACCCAGTACTTC. This gives the protein CASSLVAPGEETQYF.